One TCR beta chain is described in this entry. The data stem from a study of a mutant IDH1 vaccine in newly diagnosed glioma. J gave up 1 base and V 6 bases, and 2 bases lay outside the gene matches. The germline V gene encodes CDR1 MNHEY and CDR2 SVGAGI. The CDR3 is 14 residues long. The method was immunoSEQ multiplex PCR; TCRdb's version includes in-frame clones alone and lacks a portion of them. The repertoire consists of 35,000 to 40,000 clones, with roughly 78% occurring once and the leading ten covering 9% to 10%. As for time point: baseline, week 1 (first vaccination visit). The treatment here: pre-vaccination baseline after standard-of-care therapy.

Sequenced here: PBMCs, sampled from a glioma patient treated with radiotherapy, temozolomide or both. The origin of this receptor is a man aged 40-50 years with glioma. Some clones in this sample may be carry-over from other donors' samples. The V call is TRBV6-5, the J call TRBJ2-3; TRBD1 agrees at 9 bases. The CDR3 coding sequence is TGTGCCAGCAGGACAGGGGGAGGCACAGATACGCAGTATTTT. It specifies CASRTGGGTDTQYF.